This is a list of T cell receptor beta chains from one sample in a study of blood T cell repertoires in COVID-19. Generated by immunoSEQ multiplex PCR, the TCRdb table keeps only in-frame clones and is missing some. The table includes roughly 320,000 clones, roughly nine tenths detected once. Specimen: PBMCs or T cells enriched from blood (not recorded which). These receptors originate from a woman between 25 and 40 years old who had been exposed to COVID-19. CDR3s leave out the opening cysteine and the closing phenylalanine or tryptophan.

j_call cdr3_length v_call cdr3_aa
TRBJ2-3 12 TRBV19 ATSQGAGTDTQY
TRBJ1-2 11 TRBV4-3 ASSQRGQGGYT
TRBJ1-4 8 TRBV21-1 AGRGEKLF
TRBJ1-2 13 TRBV18 ASSPQGTGGSGYT
TRBJ2-3 13 TRBV3-1/TRBV3-2 ASSQPAGVGDTQY
TRBJ2-7 12 TRBV9 ASSFRTGYYEQY
TRBJ2-7 12 TRBV6-2/TRBV6-3 ASSGIRGWYEQY
TRBJ1-4 13 TRBV6-5 ASNAGQGLNEKLF
TRBJ2-1 11 TRBV6-2/TRBV6-3 ASGRDRGNEQF
TRBJ1-1 7 TRBV12-3/TRBV12-4 ASSQGAF
TRBJ1-3 14 TRBV9 ASSLMGGTSGNTIY
TRBJ2-1 14 TRBV7-3 ASSPRRGSTYNEQF
TRBJ2-7 12 TRBV21-1 ASSTDRATYEQY
TRBJ2-2 13 TRBV2 ASKSRDRITGELF
TRBJ2-2 15 TRBV4-1 ASSHPTRGQGAGELF
TRBJ2-7 13 TRBV4-1 ASSQGQGPSYEQY
TRBJ2-3 12 TRBV7-3 ASSPDRFTDTQY
TRBJ2-1 11 TRBV6-5 ASSPDRGVEQF
TRBJ1-5 13 TRBV19 ASSYTGGRGQPQH
TRBJ1-2 14 TRBV3-1/TRBV3-2 ASSQRDLGANYGYT
TRBJ1-5 10 TRBV5-1 ASSKENQPQH
TRBJ1-2 13 TRBV23-1 ASSTTNEGVYGYT
TRBJ1-1 12 TRBV4-3 ASSHPGMNTEAF